This is a list of T cell receptor beta chains from one sample in a study of OX40 agonist ivuxolimab in advanced cancers. Produced via immunoSEQ multiplex PCR; TCRdb's table is partial and in-frame only. The table records 70,000 to 80,000 clones, around 90% of them present only once. Source: CD4+ or CD8+ T cells sorted from blood, taken in a trial of the OX40 agonist ivuxolimab. The receptors here all came from an adult with an advanced solid tumor such as melanoma, head and neck, liver or kidney cancer. The CDR3 runs from the conserved cysteine through the conserved F or W. D genes are given only for firm matches. Part of the rows lack a size; the others show once, few, many or a class for expanded clones.

V,J,length,D,size,DNA,CDR3
TRBV30,TRBJ2-5,14,TRBD1,.,TGTGCCTGGTCCCGGGACAGGGGCCAAGAGACCCAGTACTTC,CAWSRDRGQETQYF
TRBV5-6,TRBJ2-1,15,TRBD2,.,TGTGCCAGCAGCTTGGTTGGCGGGGGCTACAATGAGCAGTTCTTC,CASSLVGGGYNEQFF
TRBV19,TRBJ2-1,16,TRBD2,.,TGTGCCAGTAGTAGACTAGCGGAGCGCGACTACAATGAGCAGTTCTTC,CASSRLAERDYNEQFF
TRBV4-1,TRBJ1-3,16,.,.,TGCGCCAGCAGCCAAGTGTGGGTCCCCTCTGGAAACACCATATATTTT,CASSQVWVPSGNTIYF
TRBV9,TRBJ1-3,15,.,.,TGTGCCAGCGATAGAGGACGGACCTCTGGAAACACCATATATTTT,CASDRGRTSGNTIYF
TRBV15,TRBJ2-5,14,.,.,TGTGCCACCAGCAGGGACAGAGCGAAAGAGACCCAGTACTTC,CATSRDRAKETQYF
TRBV6-5,TRBJ2-3,15,TRBD1,.,TGTGCCAGCAGGCCCCGGCCCGGGACAGGGAATACGCAGTATTTT,CASRPRPGTGNTQYF
TRBV5-6,TRBJ2-1,18,TRBD1,few,TGTGCCAGCAGCTTGGGCGGGACAGGGGCCGCCGCCGGACGTGAGCAGTTCTTC,CASSLGGTGAAAGREQFF
TRBV28,TRBJ2-5,14,TRBD2,.,TGTGCCACCAAGATCAGGGAGGGAGGAGAGACCCAGTACTTC,CATKIREGGETQYF
TRBV4-1,TRBJ1-4,14,.,.,TGCGCCAGCAGCCAAGAGGTCGAGGGAGAAAAACTGTTTTTT,CASSQEVEGEKLFF
TRBV4-3,TRBJ2-2,16,TRBD2,.,TGCGCCAGCAGCCAAGTTAGCGGGGGAAACACCGGGGAGCTGTTTTTT,CASSQVSGGNTGELFF
TRBV10-3,TRBJ2-1,16,TRBD2,.,TGTGCCATCAGCGACCTCGGGACTAGCGGGAGAAATGAGCAGTTCTTC,CAISDLGTSGRNEQFF
TRBV19,TRBJ1-4,16,TRBD1,once,TGTGCCAGTAGTCTCTGGTGGTCAGGGGGCAGTGAAAAACTGTTTTTT,CASSLWWSGGSEKLFF
TRBV19,TRBJ1-5,15,.,.,TGTGCCACCCGTAGAGAGGGACCTGGCAATCAGCCCCAGCATTTT,CATRREGPGNQPQHF
TRBV7-9,TRBJ2-7,14,TRBD1,once,TGTGCCAGCAGCTTAGGGGGGACAGACTACGAGCAGTACTTC,CASSLGGTDYEQYF
TRBV25-1,TRBJ1-2,14,.,.,TGTGCCAGCAGTGAATTGACGGGGAAGTGGACCTTCTTCTTC,CASSELTGKWTFFF
TRBV28,TRBJ1-1,15,.,.,TGTGCCAGCAGTACGAGCGGATCGCATAACACTGAAGCTTTCTTT,CASSTSGSHNTEAFF
TRBV7-2,TRBJ2-5,18,TRBD2,.,TGTGCCAGCAGCTTAGGGCTAGCGGGAGCGCCGGCTTGGGAGACCCAGTACTTC,CASSLGLAGAPAWETQYF
TRBV28,TRBJ1-6,16,.,.,TGTGCCAGCACTCAAGGGGGGGCCCGATGGGAGTCACCCCTCCACTTT,CASTQGGARWESPLHF
TRBV4-3,TRBJ2-2,18,.,.,TGCGCCAGCAGCCAAGACCTACCTTTTAGCGGGAACACCGGGGAGCTGTTTTTT,CASSQDLPFSGNTGELFF
TRBV7-2,TRBJ1-5,18,.,.,TGTGCCAGCAGCGTCCTTCCCCATTACAGGGACCCATATCAGCCCCAGCATTTT,CASSVLPHYRDPYQPQHF
TRBV4-1,TRBJ2-6,16,.,.,TGCGCCAGCAGCCGACAGGTGGACTCTGGGGCCAACGTCCTGACTTTC,CASSRQVDSGANVLTF
TRBV6-5,TRBJ1-6,13,.,few,TGTGCCAGCAGTGAAGCTATCCAGTCGCCCCTCCACTTT,CASSEAIQSPLHF
TRBV9,TRBJ1-2,14,.,.,TGTGCCAGCAGCCCTTCGGACAGACGCTATGGCTACACCTTC,CASSPSDRRYGYTF
TRBV5-1,TRBJ1-2,11,.,.,TGCGCCAGCAGCTCTGAGGGTGGCTACACCTTC,CASSSEGGYTF
TRBV7-6,TRBJ2-5,16,TRBD1,.,TGTGCCAGCAGCTTGTCTCCGGGACAGGGAATGGCGACCCAGTACTTC,CASSLSPGQGMATQYF
TRBV5-1,TRBJ1-1,16,.,once,TGCGCCAGCAGCTTGGTGTCAGTCTACGAGGGCACTGAAGCTTTCTTT,CASSLVSVYEGTEAFF
TRBV4-2,TRBJ2-2,13,.,.,TGTGCCAGCAGCCAAGACCTTGCCGGGGAGCTGTTTTTT,CASSQDLAGELFF
TRBV5-5,TRBJ2-2,17,.,.,TGTGCCAGCAGCCGATTGCCGTCCAGGGGGAACACCGGGGAGCTGTTTTTT,CASSRLPSRGNTGELFF
TRBV6-1,TRBJ2-1,14,.,.,TGTGCCAGCAGTGAAAGGGGGGAGTACAATGAGCAGTTCTTC,CASSERGEYNEQFF
TRBV2,TRBJ2-2,17,TRBD1,.,TGTGCCAGCAGTGAGCCCCCGGGACAGGGGCACACCGGGGAGCTGTTTTTT,CASSEPPGQGHTGELFF
TRBV28,TRBJ1-3,15,.,.,TGTGCCAGCAGTTTGGGGAGGGTTAGTCGAAACACCATATATTTT,CASSLGRVSRNTIYF
TRBV28,TRBJ1-5,14,.,.,TGTGCCAGCAGTTTATTTTCCCCGGATCAGCCCCAGCATTTT,CASSLFSPDQPQHF
TRBV5-8,TRBJ1-2,15,TRBD1,.,TGTGCCAGCAGCTTAGGGGACAGGGGCGGCTATGGCTACACCTTC,CASSLGDRGGYGYTF
TRBV5-4,TRBJ2-1,15,.,.,TGTGCCAGCAGCTTCTCCGGGGGGCGGTACAATGAGCAGTTCTTC,CASSFSGGRYNEQFF
TRBV2,TRBJ1-2,13,TRBD1,.,TGTGCCAGCAGTTCACAGGGGGCTTGGGGCTACACCTTC,CASSSQGAWGYTF
TRBV6-5,TRBJ1-4,14,TRBD1,.,TGTGCCAGCAGTGAGGACAGGGAAGTCGAAAAACTGTTTTTT,CASSEDREVEKLFF
TRBV20-1,TRBJ2-7,11,.,.,TGCAGTGCAATAAGGGGTTACGAGCAGTACTTC,CSAIRGYEQYF
TRBV7-2,TRBJ1-2,16,.,few,TGTGCCAGCAGCTTAGCTCTCGGGTGGTCGCTATTTGACTACACCTTC,CASSLALGWSLFDYTF
TRBV29-1,TRBJ2-7,13,TRBD1,.,TGCAGCGTAAATGGACAGGGGGCGTGGGAGCAGTACTTC,CSVNGQGAWEQYF
TRBV5-1,TRBJ2-5,14,TRBD2,.,TGCGCCAGCAGCTTGGGCGGCGGGGGTGAGACCCAGTACTTC,CASSLGGGGETQYF
TRBV19,TRBJ1-1,14,.,.,TGTGCCAGTAGTAGACAGGCTATGAACACTGAAGCTTTCTTT,CASSRQAMNTEAFF
TRBV5-6,TRBJ1-2,15,.,.,TGTGCCAGCAGCGATACCGGGACACGGAGGAATGGCTACACCTTC,CASSDTGTRRNGYTF
TRBV2,TRBJ2-5,12,.,.,TGTGCCAGCAGCTGGGGGGAGGAGACCCAGTACTTC,CASSWGEETQYF
TRBV19,TRBJ2-2,14,TRBD2,.,TGTGCCAGTAGTGCGACTAGCGGGACGCGGGGGCTGTTTTTT,CASSATSGTRGLFF
TRBV4-1,TRBJ1-5,16,.,.,TGCGCCAGCAGCCAAGATCTGTGGGGAGCTAATCAGCCCCAGCATTTT,CASSQDLWGANQPQHF
TRBV28,TRBJ2-7,15,TRBD2,.,TGTGCCAGCAGCCCCCCGCTAGGCGGGAGTTACGAGCAGTACTTC,CASSPPLGGSYEQYF
TRBV19,TRBJ1-2,12,.,.,TGTGCCACCGGACAGACACACTATGGCTACACCTTC,CATGQTHYGYTF
TRBV18,TRBJ2-7,16,TRBD1,.,TGTGCCAGCTCACCAGCAGGACAGGGGTTCGGATACGAGCAGTACTTC,CASSPAGQGFGYEQYF